This TCR beta chain was captured by sequencing in a study of post-analysis software for immune sequencing data. At the level of the study: The disease courses spanned relapsing-remitting, secondary progressive and progressive-relapsing forms of multiple sclerosis. Regarding the study as a whole: Roughly five TRBV segments appeared more often in patients than in controls, and TRBV5-6, TRBV5-1 and TRBV20-1 were among these. People with multiple sclerosis had a significantly lower normalized Chao1 diversity than controls did.

Germline CDR1 SGHRS, CDR2 YFSETQ. CDR3 length: 14 residues. V shed 0 bases and J shed 5 bases, with 12 bases lying between them. Presence of unique molecular identifiers characterized the TCR beta cDNA libraries. TCRdb called the PCR reads again in MiXCR, with one record for every CDR3 protein. The sample has hundreds of thousands of distinct CDR3 sequences; roughly 45% are singletons. In this sample, this clonotype turned up a few times. Its specificity is not known. The receptor's source is a girl aged 10 to 17 with multiple sclerosis. Sequencing input: blood. This rearrangement joins TRBV5-1 to TRBJ2-7; D may be TRBD1 (6 bases). The CDR3 DNA reads TGCGCCAGCAGCTTGGAAGGGGGTGAGGACGAGCAGTACTTC. Protein: CASSLEGGEDEQYF. Looking up the rest from reference TRBV5-1 and TRBJ2-7 gives the full variable domain: KAGVTQTPRYLIKTRGQQVTLSCSPISGHRSVSWYQQTPGQGLQFLFEYFSETQRNKGNFPGRFSGRQFSNSRSEMNVSTLELGDSALYLCASSLEGGEDEQYFGPGTRLTVT.